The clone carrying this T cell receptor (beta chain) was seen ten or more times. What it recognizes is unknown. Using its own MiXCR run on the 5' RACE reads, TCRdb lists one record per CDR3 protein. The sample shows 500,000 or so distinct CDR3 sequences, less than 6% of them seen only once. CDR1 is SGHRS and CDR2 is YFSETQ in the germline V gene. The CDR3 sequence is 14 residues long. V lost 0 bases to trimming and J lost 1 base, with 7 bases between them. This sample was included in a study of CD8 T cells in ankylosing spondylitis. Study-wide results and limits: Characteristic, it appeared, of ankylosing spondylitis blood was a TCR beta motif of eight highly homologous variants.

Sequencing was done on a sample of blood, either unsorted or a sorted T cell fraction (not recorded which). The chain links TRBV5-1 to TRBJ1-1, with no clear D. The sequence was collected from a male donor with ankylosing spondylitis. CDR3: CASSLDRPNTEAFF. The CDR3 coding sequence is TGCGCCAGCAGCTTGGACAGACCGAACACTGAAGCTTTCTTT. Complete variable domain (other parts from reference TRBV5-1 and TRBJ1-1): KAGVTQTPRYLIKTRGQQVTLSCSPISGHRSVSWYQQTPGQGLQFLFEYFSETQRNKGNFPGRFSGRQFSNSRSEMNVSTLELGDSALYLCASSLDRPNTEAFFGQGTRLTVV.